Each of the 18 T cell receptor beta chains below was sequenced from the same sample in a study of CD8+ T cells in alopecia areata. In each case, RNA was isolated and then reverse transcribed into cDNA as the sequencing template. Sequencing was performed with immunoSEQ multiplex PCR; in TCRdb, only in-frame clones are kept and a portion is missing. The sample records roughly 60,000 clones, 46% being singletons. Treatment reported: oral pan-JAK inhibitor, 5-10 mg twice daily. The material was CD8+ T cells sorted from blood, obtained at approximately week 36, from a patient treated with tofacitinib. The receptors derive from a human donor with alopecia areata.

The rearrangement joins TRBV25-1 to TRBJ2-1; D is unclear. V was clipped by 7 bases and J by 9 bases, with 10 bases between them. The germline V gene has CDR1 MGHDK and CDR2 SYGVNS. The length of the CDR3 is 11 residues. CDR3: CASTLGGEQFF. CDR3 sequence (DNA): TGTGCCAGCACCTTAGGTGGTGAGCAGTTCTTC.

CDR3 bases: TGTGCCAGCAGCTTATCGAGCGGGGGACACGGGGAGCTGTTTTTT. It specifies CASSLSSGGHGELFF. The chain carries TRBV7-2 and TRBJ2-2; 8 nucleotides match TRBD2. V shed 2 bases, J shed 7 bases, and the junction held 6 bases outside the gene matches. The CDR3 totals 15 residues. CDR1 and CDR2 (germline): SGHTA, FQGNSA.

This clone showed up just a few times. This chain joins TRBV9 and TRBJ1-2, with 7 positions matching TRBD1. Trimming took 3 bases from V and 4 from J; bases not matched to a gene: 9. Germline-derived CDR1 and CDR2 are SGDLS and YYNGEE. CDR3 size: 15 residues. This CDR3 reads CASSGTGVPVYGYTF. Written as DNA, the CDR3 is TGTGCCAGCAGCGGAACAGGGGTACCCGTCTATGGCTACACCTTC.

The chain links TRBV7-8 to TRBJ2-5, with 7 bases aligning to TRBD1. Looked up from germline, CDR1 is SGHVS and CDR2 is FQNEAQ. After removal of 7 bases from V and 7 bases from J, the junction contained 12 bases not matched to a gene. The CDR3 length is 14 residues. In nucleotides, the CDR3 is TGTGCCAGCATCCCCGGACAGGCCGACGGGACCCAGTACTTC. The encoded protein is CASIPGQADGTQYF. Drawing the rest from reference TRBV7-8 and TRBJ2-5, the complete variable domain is GAGVSQSPRYKVAKRGQDVALRCDPISGHVSLFWYQQALGQGPEFLTYFQNEAQLDKSGLPSDRFFAERPEGSVSTLKIQRTQQEDSAVYLCASIPGQADGTQYFGPGTRLLVL.

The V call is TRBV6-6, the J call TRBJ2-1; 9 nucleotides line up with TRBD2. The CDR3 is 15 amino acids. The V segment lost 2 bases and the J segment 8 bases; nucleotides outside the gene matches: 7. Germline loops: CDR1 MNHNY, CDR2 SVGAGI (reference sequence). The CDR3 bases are TGTGCCAGCAGTTACCTGTGGCGGGAGGGCGATGAGCAGTTCTTC. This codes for CASSYLWREGDEQFF.

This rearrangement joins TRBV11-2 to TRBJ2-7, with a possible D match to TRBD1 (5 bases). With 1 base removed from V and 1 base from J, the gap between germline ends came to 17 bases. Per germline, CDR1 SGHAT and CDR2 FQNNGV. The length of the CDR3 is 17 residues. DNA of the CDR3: TGTGCCAGCAGCTTAGCTCAGGGTGGGCTAGAGTCCTACGAGCAGTACTTC. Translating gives CASSLAQGGLESYEQYF.

CDR3 sequence: CASSLSPTDTQYF. CDR3 sequence (DNA): TGTGCCAGCAGCTTATCCCCTACAGATACGCAGTATTTT. The chain uses TRBV11-2 and TRBJ2-3; D remains ambiguous. The V end was cut by 2 bases, the J end by 3 bases, with 6 bases between. Germline CDR1 and CDR2: SGHAT and FQNNGV. The CDR3 is made up of 13 amino acids.

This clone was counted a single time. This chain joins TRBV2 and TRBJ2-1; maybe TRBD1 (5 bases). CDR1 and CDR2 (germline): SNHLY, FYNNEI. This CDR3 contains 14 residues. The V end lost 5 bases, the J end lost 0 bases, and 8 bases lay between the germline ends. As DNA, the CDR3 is TGTGCCAGCAGTAGACAGAGCTCCTACAATGAGCAGTTCTTC. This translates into CASSRQSSYNEQFF.

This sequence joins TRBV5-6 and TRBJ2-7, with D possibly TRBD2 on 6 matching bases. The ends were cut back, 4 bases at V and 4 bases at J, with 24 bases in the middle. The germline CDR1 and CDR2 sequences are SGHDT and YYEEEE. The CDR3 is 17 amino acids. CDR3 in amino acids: CASSQTHGLAGRYEQYF. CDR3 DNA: TGTGCCAGCAGCCAAACCCACGGACTCGCGGGGAGGTACGAGCAGTACTTC. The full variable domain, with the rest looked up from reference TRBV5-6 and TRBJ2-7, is DAGVTQSPTHLIKTRGQQVTLRCSPKSGHDTVSWYQQALGQGPQFIFQYYEEEERQRGNFPDRFSGHQFPNYSSELNVNALLLGDSALYLCASSQTHGLAGRYEQYFGPGTRLTVT.

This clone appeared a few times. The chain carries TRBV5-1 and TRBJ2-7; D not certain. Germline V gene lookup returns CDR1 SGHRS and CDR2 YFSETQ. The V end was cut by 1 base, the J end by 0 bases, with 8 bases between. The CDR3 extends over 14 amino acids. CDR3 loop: CASSLQTGSYEQYF. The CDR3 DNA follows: TGCGCCAGCAGCTTGCAGACTGGCTCCTACGAGCAGTACTTC.

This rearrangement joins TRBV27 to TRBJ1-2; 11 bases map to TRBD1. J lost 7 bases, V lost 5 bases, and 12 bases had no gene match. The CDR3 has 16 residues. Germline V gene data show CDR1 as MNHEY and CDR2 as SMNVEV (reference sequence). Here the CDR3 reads CASSPLSRDRGFGYTF. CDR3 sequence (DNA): TGTGCCAGCAGTCCTCTATCCCGGGACAGGGGGTTTGGCTACACCTTC.

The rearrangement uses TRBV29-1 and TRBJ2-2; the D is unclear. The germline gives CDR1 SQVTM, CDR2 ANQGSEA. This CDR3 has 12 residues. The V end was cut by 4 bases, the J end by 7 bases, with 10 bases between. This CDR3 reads CSVGLVGGELFF. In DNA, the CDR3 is TGCAGCGTTGGGCTAGTGGGCGGGGAGCTGTTTTTT.

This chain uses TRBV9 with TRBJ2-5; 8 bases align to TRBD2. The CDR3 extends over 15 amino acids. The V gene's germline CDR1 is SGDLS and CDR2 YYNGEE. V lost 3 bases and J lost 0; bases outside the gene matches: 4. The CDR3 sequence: CASSAALADQETQYF. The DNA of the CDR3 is TGTGCCAGCAGCGCGGCACTAGCGGACCAAGAGACCCAGTACTTC. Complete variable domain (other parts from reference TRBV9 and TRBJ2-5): DSGVTQTPKHLITATGQRVTLRCSPRSGDLSVYWYQQSLDQGLQFLIQYYNGEERAKGNILERFSAQQFPDLHSELNLSSLELGDSALYFCASSAALADQETQYFGPGTRLLVL.

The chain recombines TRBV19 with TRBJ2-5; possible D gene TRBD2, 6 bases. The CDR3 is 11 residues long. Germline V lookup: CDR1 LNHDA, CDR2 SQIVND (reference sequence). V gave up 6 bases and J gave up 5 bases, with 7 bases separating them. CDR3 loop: CASRRGETQYF. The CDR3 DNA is TGTGCCAGTAGACGGGGGGAGACCCAGTACTTC. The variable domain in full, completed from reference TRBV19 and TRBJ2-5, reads DGGITQSPKYLFRKEGQNVTLSCEQNLNHDAMYWYRQDPGQGLRLIYYSQIVNDFQKGDIAEGYSVSREKKESFPLTVTSAQKNPTAFYLCASRRGETQYFGPGTRLLVL.

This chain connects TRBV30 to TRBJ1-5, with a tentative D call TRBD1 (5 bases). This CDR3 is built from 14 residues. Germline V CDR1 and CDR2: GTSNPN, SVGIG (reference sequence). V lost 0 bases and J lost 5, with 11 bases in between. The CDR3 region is CAWSVHTGDQPQHF. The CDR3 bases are TGTGCCTGGAGTGTACATACAGGTGATCAGCCCCAGCATTTT.

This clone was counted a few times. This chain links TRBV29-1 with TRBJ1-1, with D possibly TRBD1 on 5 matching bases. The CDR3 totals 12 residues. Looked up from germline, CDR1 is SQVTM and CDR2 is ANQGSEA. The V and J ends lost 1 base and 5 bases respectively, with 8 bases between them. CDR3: CSVEGSGTEAFF. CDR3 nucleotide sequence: TGCAGCGTTGAAGGGTCAGGGACTGAAGCTTTCTTT.

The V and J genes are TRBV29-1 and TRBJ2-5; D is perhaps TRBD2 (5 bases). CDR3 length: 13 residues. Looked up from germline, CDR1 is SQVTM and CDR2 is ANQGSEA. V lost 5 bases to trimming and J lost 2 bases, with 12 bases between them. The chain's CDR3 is CSVRAGLQETQYF. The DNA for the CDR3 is TGCAGCGTTCGGGCGGGTTTGCAAGAGACCCAGTACTTC.

CDR3 protein: CASSRGVTQETQYF. DNA for the CDR3: TGTGCCAGCAGCAGAGGGGTTACCCAAGAGACCCAGTACTTC. The rearrangement uses TRBV11-1 and TRBJ2-5, with D possibly being TRBD1 or TRBD2 (5 bases each). The germline CDR1 and CDR2 sequences are SGHAT and FQDESV (reference sequence). V lost 5 bases and J 1 base, leaving 11 bases between the germline ends. This CDR3 comprises 14 residues.